Listed below are T cell receptor beta chains from one sample, sequenced in a study of beta chain features in type 1 diabetes. Produced via immunoSEQ multiplex PCR; TCRdb's table is partial and in-frame only. Of about 900,000 clones in the sample, roughly 16% were seen once. The sequenced sample consisted of naive CD4+ T cells from blood. Source of these receptors: a woman aged 18-35 years in good health. CDR3s include the opening cysteine and the closing phenylalanine or tryptophan. The D gene is left open where the match is weak. Clone sizes are given selectively: once, few, many, or a class where the clone is expanded.

DNA: TGTGCCAGCAGCCCCTACAGGGAATACGAAGAGACCCAGTACTTC; CDR3: CASSPYREYEETQYF; size: -; D: -; V: TRBV5-6; J: TRBJ2-5
DNA: TGTGCCAGCAGCTTTTCTATTGGTCGGCGACTCACAGATACGCAGTATTTT; CDR3: CASSFSIGRRLTDTQYF; size: few; D: -; V: TRBV11-2; J: TRBJ2-3
DNA: TGCAGTGCTACCCTTGTTACCCAGTACTTC; CDR3: CSATLVTQYF; size: few; D: -; V: TRBV20-1; J: TRBJ2-5
DNA: TGCGCCAGCAGCGCTGGGCGCACAGATACGCAGTATTTT; CDR3: CASSAGRTDTQYF; size: -; D: -; V: TRBV5-1; J: TRBJ2-3
DNA: TGTGCCAGCAGGGGGGCAGGACAGCACACCGGGGAGCTGTTTTTT; CDR3: CASRGAGQHTGELFF; size: -; D: -; V: TRBV2; J: TRBJ2-2
DNA: TGTGCCAGCAGTTACGCCACAGGGCACAACTATGGCTACACCTTC; CDR3: CASSYATGHNYGYTF; size: few; D: -; V: TRBV6-5; J: TRBJ1-2
DNA: TGCGCCAGCAGCCAAGAATTGAGGTGGTTTGGCTACACCTTC; CDR3: CASSQELRWFGYTF; size: -; D: -; V: TRBV4-1; J: TRBJ1-2
DNA: TGTGCCAGCAGCTTAGTAGCGGAGGCATCCTACGAGCAGTACTTC; CDR3: CASSLVAEASYEQYF; size: few; D: -; V: TRBV7-2; J: TRBJ2-7
DNA: TGTGCCAGCTCACCTCGGAGGGCTCAGCCCCAGCATTTT; CDR3: CASSPRRAQPQHF; size: -; D: -; V: TRBV18; J: TRBJ1-5
DNA: TGCAGCGTTCTGAATAGCTACGAGCAGTACTTC; CDR3: CSVLNSYEQYF; size: -; D: -; V: TRBV29-1; J: TRBJ2-7
DNA: TGTGCCAGCAGCTCATTTGGACGGACTGCAACTAATGAAAAACTGTTTTTT; CDR3: CASSSFGRTATNEKLFF; size: -; D: -; V: TRBV7-9; J: TRBJ1-4
DNA: TGCGCCAGCAGCTCAGACAGGGTTAGAGGCTACACCTTC; CDR3: CASSSDRVRGYTF; size: -; D: TRBD1; V: TRBV5-1; J: TRBJ1-2
DNA: TGTGCCAGCAGCAGGGACAGCCTCGGGGCTGAAGCTTTCTTT; CDR3: CASSRDSLGAEAFF; size: -; D: TRBD1; V: TRBV7-9; J: TRBJ1-1
DNA: TGTGCCAGCAGCCAAGCTGCGGGAGGAAGGTCAGATACGCAGTATTTT; CDR3: CASSQAAGGRSDTQYF; size: -; D: TRBD2; V: TRBV7-8; J: TRBJ2-3
DNA: TGTGCCTGGAGTGTACGTTTTCTTGTCTACACTGAAGCTTTCTTT; CDR3: CAWSVRFLVYTEAFF; size: -; D: -; V: TRBV30; J: TRBJ1-1
DNA: TGTGCCAGCAGCCGAGCGGCACAGGGACAAGAGACCCAGTACTTC; CDR3: CASSRAAQGQETQYF; size: -; D: -; V: TRBV9; J: TRBJ2-5
DNA: TGTGCCAGCAGTTACTCCCTGAGCGGGAGGATCCACGAGCAGTACTTC; CDR3: CASSYSLSGRIHEQYF; size: few; D: TRBD2; V: TRBV6-6; J: TRBJ2-7
DNA: TGCGCCAGCAGCCTTGCGGGGGTCACCGGGGAGCTGTTTTTT; CDR3: CASSLAGVTGELFF; size: -; D: TRBD2; V: TRBV4-1; J: TRBJ2-2
DNA: TGTGCCAGCAGCTTAGCGACATCTTCCCAGGCGTACACTGAAGCTTTCTTT; CDR3: CASSLATSSQAYTEAFF; size: few; D: -; V: TRBV7-9; J: TRBJ1-1